The source of this T cell receptor beta chain is a study of blood T cell repertoires in COVID-19. Sequenced by immunoSEQ multiplex PCR; TCRdb stores in-frame clones only, minus some. The table records 200,000 to 250,000 clones, roughly 90% of them present only once. The length of the CDR3 is 17 residues. Trimming at V came to 5 bases and at J to 6 bases, leaving 15 bases not matched to a gene. Germline assignment: CDR1 SGHNT and CDR2 YENEEA. The chain couples TRBV11-3 to TRBJ2-3; 9 bases fit TRBD2. This TCR came from a man aged 30-40 years who had been exposed to COVID-19. Sequencing used PBMCs or T cells enriched from blood (not recorded which). CDR3 sequence reads: CASSPNPLSGGGDTQYF. The CDR3 coding sequence is TGTGCCAGCAGCCCGAATCCCCTTAGCGGGGGAGGGGATACGCAGTATTTT.